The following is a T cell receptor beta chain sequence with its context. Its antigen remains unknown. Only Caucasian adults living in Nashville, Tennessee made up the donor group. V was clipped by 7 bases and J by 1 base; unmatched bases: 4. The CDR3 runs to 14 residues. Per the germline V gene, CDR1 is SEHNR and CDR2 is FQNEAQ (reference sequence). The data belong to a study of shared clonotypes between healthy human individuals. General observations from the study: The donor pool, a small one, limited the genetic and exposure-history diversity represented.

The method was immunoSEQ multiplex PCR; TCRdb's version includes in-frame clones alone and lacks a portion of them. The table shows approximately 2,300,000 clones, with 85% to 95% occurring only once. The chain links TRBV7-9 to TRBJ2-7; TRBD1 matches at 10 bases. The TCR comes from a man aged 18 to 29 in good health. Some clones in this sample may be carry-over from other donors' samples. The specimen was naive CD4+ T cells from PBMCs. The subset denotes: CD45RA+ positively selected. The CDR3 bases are TGTGCCAGCAACCGACAGGGGGCATCCTACGAGCAGTACTTC. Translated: CASNRQGASYEQYF.